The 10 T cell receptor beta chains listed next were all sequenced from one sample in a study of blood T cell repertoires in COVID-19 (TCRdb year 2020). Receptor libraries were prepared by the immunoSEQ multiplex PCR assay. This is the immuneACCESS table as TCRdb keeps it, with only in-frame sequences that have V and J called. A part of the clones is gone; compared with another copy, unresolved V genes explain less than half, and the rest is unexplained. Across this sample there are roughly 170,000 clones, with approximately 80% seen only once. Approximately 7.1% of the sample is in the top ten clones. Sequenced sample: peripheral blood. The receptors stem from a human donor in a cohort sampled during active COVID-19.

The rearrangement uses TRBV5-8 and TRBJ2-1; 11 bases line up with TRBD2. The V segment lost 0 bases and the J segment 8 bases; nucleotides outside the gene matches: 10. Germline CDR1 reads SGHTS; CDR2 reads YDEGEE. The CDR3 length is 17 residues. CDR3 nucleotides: TGTGCCAGCAGCTTGGGGGTTCTAGCGGGGGGCCGGGATGAGCAGTTCTTC. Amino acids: CASSLGVLAGGRDEQFF.

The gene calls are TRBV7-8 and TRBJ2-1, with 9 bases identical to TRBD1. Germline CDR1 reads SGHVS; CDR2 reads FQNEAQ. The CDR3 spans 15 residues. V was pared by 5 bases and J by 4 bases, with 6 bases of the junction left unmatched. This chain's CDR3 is CASSGTTGGYNEQFF. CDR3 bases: TGTGCCAGCAGCGGAACGACAGGGGGGTACAATGAGCAGTTCTTC.

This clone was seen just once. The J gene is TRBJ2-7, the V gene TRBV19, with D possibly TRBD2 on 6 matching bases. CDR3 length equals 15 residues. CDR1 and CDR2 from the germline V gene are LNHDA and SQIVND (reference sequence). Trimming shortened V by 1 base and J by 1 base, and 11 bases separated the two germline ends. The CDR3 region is CASSIVYGTSYEQYF. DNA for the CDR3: TGTGCCAGTAGTATAGTTTATGGGACTTCCTACGAGCAGTACTTC.

The CDR3 is CASSLNHRNEQFF. CDR3 nucleotides: TGTGCCAGCAGCTTGAACCACCGGAATGAGCAGTTCTTC. The chain combines TRBV5-4 with TRBJ2-1; D is uncertain. CDR1 and CDR2 from the germline V gene are SGHNT and YYREEE (reference sequence). This CDR3 is built from 13 residues. Trimming stripped 1 base from V and 7 bases from J, with 9 bases between.

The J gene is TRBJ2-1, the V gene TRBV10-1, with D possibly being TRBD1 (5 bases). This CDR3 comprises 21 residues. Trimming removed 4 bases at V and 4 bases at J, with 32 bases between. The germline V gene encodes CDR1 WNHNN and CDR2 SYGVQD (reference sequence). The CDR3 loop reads CASSAIDSGVYNDGVYNEQFF. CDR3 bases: TGCGCCAGCAGTGCGATAGACAGTGGGGTATACAATGATGGGGTATACAATGAGCAGTTCTTC.

The CDR3 DNA reads as TGCAGCGTTCCCCGTACAGGGGGCGACGGGTACACTGAAGCTTTCTTT. It yields the protein CSVPRTGGDGYTEAFF. The chain joins TRBV29-1 to TRBJ1-1; 9 positions agree with TRBD1. Trimming at V came to 5 bases and at J to 3 bases, leaving 13 bases not matched to a gene. The germline gives CDR1 SQVTM, CDR2 ANQGSEA. The CDR3 length is 16 residues.

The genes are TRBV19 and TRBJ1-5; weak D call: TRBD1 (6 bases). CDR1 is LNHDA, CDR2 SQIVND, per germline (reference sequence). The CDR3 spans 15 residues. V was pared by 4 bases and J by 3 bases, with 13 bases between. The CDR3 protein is CASSTYGQTNQPQHF. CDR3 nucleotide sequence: TGTGCCAGTAGTACCTACGGACAGACCAATCAGCCCCAGCATTTT. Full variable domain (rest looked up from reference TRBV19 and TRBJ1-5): DGGITQSPKYLFRKEGQNVTLSCEQNLNHDAMYWYRQDPGQGLRLIYYSQIVNDFQKGDIAEGYSVSREKKESFPLTVTSAQKNPTAFYLCASSTYGQTNQPQHFGDGTRLSIL.

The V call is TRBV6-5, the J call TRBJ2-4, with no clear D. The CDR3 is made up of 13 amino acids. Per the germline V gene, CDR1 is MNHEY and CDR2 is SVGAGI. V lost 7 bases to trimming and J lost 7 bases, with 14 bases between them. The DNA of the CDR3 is TGTGCCAGCAATTTACGGGTGAGGAACATTCAGTACTTC. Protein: CASNLRVRNIQYF.

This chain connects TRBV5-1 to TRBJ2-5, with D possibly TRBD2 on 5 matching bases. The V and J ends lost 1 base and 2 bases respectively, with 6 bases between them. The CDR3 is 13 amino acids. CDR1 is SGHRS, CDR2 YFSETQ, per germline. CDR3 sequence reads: CASSLSGQETQYF. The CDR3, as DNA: TGCGCCAGCAGCTTGTCGGGACAAGAGACCCAGTACTTC.

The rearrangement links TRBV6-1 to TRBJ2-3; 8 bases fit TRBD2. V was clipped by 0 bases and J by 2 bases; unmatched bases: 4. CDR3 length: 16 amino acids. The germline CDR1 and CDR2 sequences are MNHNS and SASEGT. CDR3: CASSEALAGPTDTQYF. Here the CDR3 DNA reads TGTGCCAGCAGTGAAGCCTTAGCGGGGCCCACAGATACGCAGTATTTT.